This T cell receptor (beta chain) was retrieved from a study of blood T cells in healthy people across ages. With V trimmed by 3 bases and J by 8 bases, 4 bases remained unmatched. CDR3 length: 14 amino acids. Germline loops: CDR1 MNHNS, CDR2 SASEGT. A sample-barcoded 5' primer and a J-beta primer mix were used in a second PCR of about 7 to 12 cycles. TCRdb reprocessed the 5' RACE reads via MiXCR and lists one record per CDR3 protein. Here the sample spans around 800,000 distinct CDR3 sequences, roughly 25% being singletons. In addition, the sample was reused for a study of T cells of mothers and their children.

The J gene is TRBJ1-2, the V gene TRBV6-1; 12 bases align to TRBD1. The sequencing sample was made of blood. This sequence originates from a boy aged 5-17 years in good health. The CDR3 reads CASSDGTGGWGYTF. CDR3 DNA sequence: TGTGCCAGCAGTGATGGGACAGGGGGCTGGGGCTACACCTTC.